This entry describes one TCR beta chain. The antigen is not known. This entry comes from a study of cytomegalovirus exposure and HLA in healthy donors. Study conclusions and caveats: By HLA locus, TCR association rates varied in a later analysis, with DRB1 showing the most and HLA-C the fewest. Published work reported that the classifier diagnosed cytomegalovirus status with high specificity and sensitivity.

CDR1 is SGHAT and CDR2 is FQNNGV in the germline V gene. The V gene end was trimmed by 6 bases and the J gene end by 8 bases; junction bases not matched to a gene: 7. The length of the CDR3 is 15 residues. PCR used 60 Vbeta primers and 13 Jbeta primers. Produced via immunoSEQ multiplex PCR; TCRdb's table is partial and in-frame only. This sample has 150,000 or so clones, with more than 70% found just once. The receptor comes from a man aged 25 to 40 in good health and CMV-seronegative. This chain joins TRBV11-2 and TRBJ2-1; 13 positions match TRBD2. Sequenced input: PBMCs. CDR3 region: CASRRTSGSQHEQFF. The CDR3 nucleotides read TGTGCCAGCAGGCGGACTAGCGGGAGCCAGCATGAGCAGTTCTTC.